A selection of T cell receptor beta chains follows, all from one sample in a study of blood T cell repertoires in COVID-19. The method was immunoSEQ multiplex PCR; TCRdb's version includes in-frame clones alone and lacks a portion of them. This table holds 250,000 to 300,000 clones, 89% found once. The material sequenced was peripheral blood. All receptors come from a man aged 45-60 years with acute or convalescent COVID-19. The CDR3 runs from the conserved cysteine through the conserved F or W. The order of the fields is clone size, J gene, CDR3 length, V gene, D gene, CDR3 protein, CDR3 DNA. D genes are given only for firm matches. Expanded clones get a size class; other rows say once, few or many, or leave the size out.

clone size: once
J gene: TRBJ2-5
CDR3 length: 15
V gene: TRBV11-2
D gene: TRBD1
CDR3 protein: CASSLGDRVGETQYF
CDR3 DNA: TGTGCCAGCAGCTTAGGGGACAGGGTCGGAGAGACCCAGTACTTC

clone size: NA
J gene: TRBJ1-1
CDR3 length: 17
V gene: TRBV4-1
D gene: TRBD1
CDR3 protein: CASSHHWGQGAITEAFF
CDR3 DNA: TGCGCCAGCAGTCACCACTGGGGACAGGGGGCGATCACTGAAGCTTTCTTT

clone size: NA
J gene: TRBJ1-4
CDR3 length: 14
V gene: TRBV13
D gene: NA
CDR3 protein: CASSRGESNEKLFF
CDR3 DNA: TGTGCCAGCAGCCGGGGGGAGAGCAATGAAAAACTGTTTTTT

clone size: NA
J gene: TRBJ1-5
CDR3 length: 13
V gene: TRBV6-4
D gene: NA
CDR3 protein: CASSDSHNQPQHF
CDR3 DNA: TGTGCCAGCAGTGACTCTCATAATCAGCCCCAGCATTTT

clone size: NA
J gene: TRBJ2-3
CDR3 length: 16
V gene: TRBV21-1
D gene: NA
CDR3 protein: CASSPQGTVKGDTQYF
CDR3 DNA: TGTGCCAGCAGCCCTCAGGGGACGGTTAAGGGGGATACGCAGTATTTT

clone size: NA
J gene: TRBJ1-5
CDR3 length: 17
V gene: TRBV19
D gene: NA
CDR3 protein: CASSLDGPSRGNQPQHF
CDR3 DNA: TGTGCCAGTAGTCTGGATGGCCCCTCGCGGGGCAATCAGCCCCAGCATTTT

clone size: NA
J gene: TRBJ2-1
CDR3 length: 17
V gene: TRBV4-1
D gene: TRBD2
CDR3 protein: CASSQGTSGLGWDEQFF
CDR3 DNA: TGCGCCAGCAGCCAAGGGACTAGCGGGCTTGGATGGGATGAGCAGTTCTTC

clone size: few
J gene: TRBJ2-3
CDR3 length: 14
V gene: TRBV5-1
D gene: NA
CDR3 protein: CASSRGADTDTQYF
CDR3 DNA: TGCGCCAGCAGTAGGGGCGCGGACACAGATACGCAGTATTTT

clone size: NA
J gene: TRBJ2-2
CDR3 length: 13
V gene: TRBV7-9
D gene: NA
CDR3 protein: CASSPQITGELFF
CDR3 DNA: TGTGCCAGCAGTCCACAGATTACCGGGGAGCTGTTTTTT

clone size: once
J gene: TRBJ1-2
CDR3 length: 15
V gene: TRBV19
D gene: NA
CDR3 protein: CASSIHQGLQDGYTF
CDR3 DNA: TGTGCCAGTAGTATACATCAGGGACTTCAGGATGGCTACACCTTC

clone size: NA
J gene: TRBJ1-1
CDR3 length: 11
V gene: TRBV9
D gene: TRBD1
CDR3 protein: CASSGDSEAFF
CDR3 DNA: TGTGCCAGCAGCGGGGACAGTGAAGCTTTCTTT

clone size: NA
J gene: TRBJ2-5
CDR3 length: 15
V gene: TRBV9
D gene: TRBD2
CDR3 protein: CASSGTSGGSETQYF
CDR3 DNA: TGTGCCAGCAGCGGCACTAGCGGGGGTTCGGAGACCCAGTACTTC

clone size: NA
J gene: TRBJ2-3
CDR3 length: 17
V gene: TRBV5-4
D gene: NA
CDR3 protein: CASSLDGAGAGTDTQYF
CDR3 DNA: TGTGCCAGCAGCTTAGATGGTGCGGGGGCTGGAACAGATACGCAGTATTTT

clone size: NA
J gene: TRBJ1-4
CDR3 length: 15
V gene: TRBV7-9
D gene: NA
CDR3 protein: CASSFKGATNEKLFF
CDR3 DNA: TGTGCCAGCAGCTTTAAGGGAGCAACTAATGAAAAACTGTTTTTT

clone size: NA
J gene: TRBJ1-2
CDR3 length: 11
V gene: TRBV20-1
D gene: NA
CDR3 protein: CSARGSGGYTF
CDR3 DNA: TGCAGTGCTAGGGGGAGCGGAGGCTACACCTTC

clone size: NA
J gene: TRBJ2-1
CDR3 length: 16
V gene: TRBV5-4
D gene: TRBD2
CDR3 protein: CASSLELRTRNNEQFF
CDR3 DNA: TGTGCCAGCAGCTTGGAACTTAGGACTAGGAACAATGAGCAGTTCTTC

clone size: NA
J gene: TRBJ2-7
CDR3 length: 13
V gene: TRBV18
D gene: NA
CDR3 protein: CASSPTNTYEQYF
CDR3 DNA: TGTGCCAGCTCACCAACAAACACCTACGAGCAGTACTTC

clone size: NA
J gene: TRBJ2-6
CDR3 length: 18
V gene: TRBV15
D gene: NA
CDR3 protein: CATSRDLGRISGANVLTF
CDR3 DNA: TGTGCCACCAGCAGAGATCTGGGCAGAATCTCTGGGGCCAACGTCCTGACTTTC

clone size: NA
J gene: TRBJ2-1
CDR3 length: 15
V gene: TRBV27
D gene: NA
CDR3 protein: CASSLRGSSYNEQFF
CDR3 DNA: TGTGCCAGCAGTTTAAGGGGGAGCTCCTACAATGAGCAGTTCTTC

clone size: NA
J gene: TRBJ1-2
CDR3 length: 16
V gene: TRBV2
D gene: TRBD1
CDR3 protein: CASSDPGTGPGYGYTF
CDR3 DNA: TGTGCCAGCAGTGATCCGGGGACAGGGCCGGGCTATGGCTACACCTTC

clone size: NA
J gene: TRBJ1-2
CDR3 length: 10
V gene: TRBV10-3
D gene: NA
CDR3 protein: CAIGLPGYTF
CDR3 DNA: TGTGCCATAGGACTGCCCGGCTACACCTTC

clone size: NA
J gene: TRBJ2-7
CDR3 length: 12
V gene: TRBV3-1/TRBV3-2
D gene: NA
CDR3 protein: CASSQQGSEQYF
CDR3 DNA: TGTGCCAGCAGCCAACAGGGGTCCGAGCAGTACTTC

clone size: NA
J gene: TRBJ2-1
CDR3 length: 15
V gene: TRBV12-5
D gene: TRBD1
CDR3 protein: CASGQGQSSYNEQFF
CDR3 DNA: TGTGCTAGTGGCCAGGGACAGAGCTCCTACAATGAGCAGTTCTTC

clone size: NA
J gene: TRBJ2-7
CDR3 length: 12
V gene: TRBV12-2
D gene: NA
CDR3 protein: CASRSAPVEQYF
CDR3 DNA: TGTGCAAGTCGCTCAGCCCCGGTCGAGCAGTACTTC

clone size: NA
J gene: TRBJ1-5
CDR3 length: 15
V gene: TRBV30
D gene: TRBD1
CDR3 protein: CAWSPNHRGKQPQHF
CDR3 DNA: TGTGCCTGGAGCCCAAATCACAGGGGGAAGCAGCCCCAGCATTTT

clone size: NA
J gene: TRBJ2-3
CDR3 length: 12
V gene: TRBV12-3/TRBV12-4
D gene: NA
CDR3 protein: CASSYPGHGLYF
CDR3 DNA: TGTGCCAGCAGTTACCCGGGACATGGGTTGTATTTT

clone size: NA
J gene: TRBJ1-2
CDR3 length: 14
V gene: TRBV5-8
D gene: TRBD1
CDR3 protein: CASSARTGDYGYTF
CDR3 DNA: TGTGCCAGCAGCGCGAGGACAGGGGACTATGGCTACACCTTC

clone size: NA
J gene: TRBJ2-3
CDR3 length: 14
V gene: TRBV18
D gene: TRBD1
CDR3 protein: CASSQQQGMDTQYF
CDR3 DNA: TGTGCCAGCTCGCAACAACAGGGGATGGATACGCAGTATTTT

clone size: NA
J gene: TRBJ1-1
CDR3 length: 13
V gene: TRBV7-3
D gene: TRBD1
CDR3 protein: CASSPRGPDEAFF
CDR3 DNA: TGTGCCAGCAGCCCCAGGGGGCCGGATGAAGCTTTCTTT

clone size: NA
J gene: TRBJ2-5
CDR3 length: 14
V gene: TRBV5-4
D gene: TRBD2
CDR3 protein: CASSLELAEETQYF
CDR3 DNA: TGTGCCAGCAGCTTGGAACTAGCGGAAGAGACCCAGTACTTC

clone size: NA
J gene: TRBJ1-1
CDR3 length: 14
V gene: TRBV18
D gene: TRBD1
CDR3 protein: CASSLRQGNTEAFF
CDR3 DNA: TGTGCCAGCTCACTTAGACAGGGGAACACTGAAGCTTTCTTT

clone size: NA
J gene: TRBJ2-2
CDR3 length: 15
V gene: TRBV5-1
D gene: NA
CDR3 protein: CASSLRDTSTGELFF
CDR3 DNA: TGCGCCAGCAGCTTGCGGGACACGTCCACCGGGGAGCTGTTTTTT

clone size: NA
J gene: TRBJ2-7
CDR3 length: 15
V gene: TRBV25-1
D gene: TRBD1
CDR3 protein: CASSAAGTGSYEQYF
CDR3 DNA: TGTGCCAGCAGTGCCGCCGGGACAGGTTCCTACGAGCAGTACTTC

clone size: NA
J gene: TRBJ1-5
CDR3 length: 14
V gene: TRBV4-1
D gene: NA
CDR3 protein: CAAGRTYSNQPQHF
CDR3 DNA: TGCGCCGCGGGGCGGACTTATAGCAATCAGCCCCAGCATTTT

clone size: once
J gene: TRBJ2-1
CDR3 length: 13
V gene: TRBV5-4
D gene: NA
CDR3 protein: CASSLVGGNEQFF
CDR3 DNA: TGTGCCAGCAGCTTGGTCGGGGGCAATGAGCAGTTCTTC

clone size: NA
J gene: TRBJ1-4
CDR3 length: 14
V gene: TRBV7-9
D gene: TRBD1
CDR3 protein: CASSSQGGGEKLFF
CDR3 DNA: TGTGCCAGCAGCTCACAGGGGGGAGGTGAAAAACTGTTTTTT

clone size: NA
J gene: TRBJ2-3
CDR3 length: 17
V gene: TRBV2
D gene: TRBD2
CDR3 protein: CASSRWTSGGDTDTQYF
CDR3 DNA: TGTGCCAGCAGCCGATGGACTAGCGGGGGGGACACAGATACGCAGTATTTT

clone size: NA
J gene: TRBJ1-1
CDR3 length: 14
V gene: TRBV9
D gene: NA
CDR3 protein: CATSYTGPGISTFF
CDR3 DNA: TGTGCCACCTCTTACACAGGGCCCGGGATTTCAACTTTCTTT

clone size: NA
J gene: TRBJ1-2
CDR3 length: 17
V gene: TRBV9
D gene: TRBD1
CDR3 protein: CASSSMDRGPLSYGYTF
CDR3 DNA: TGTGCCAGCAGCTCCATGGACAGGGGACCCCTTAGCTATGGCTACACCTTC

clone size: NA
J gene: TRBJ2-7
CDR3 length: 12
V gene: TRBV5-1
D gene: TRBD1
CDR3 protein: CASSARTGYEYF
CDR3 DNA: TGCGCCAGCAGCGCCCGGACAGGGTATGAGTACTTC

clone size: NA
J gene: TRBJ2-5
CDR3 length: 14
V gene: TRBV2
D gene: TRBD1
CDR3 protein: CASSAGGVWETQYF
CDR3 DNA: TGTGCCAGCAGTGCAGGGGGCGTGTGGGAGACCCAGTACTTC

clone size: NA
J gene: TRBJ2-3
CDR3 length: 15
V gene: TRBV3-1/TRBV3-2
D gene: TRBD2
CDR3 protein: CASSQGLAGGPTQYF
CDR3 DNA: TGTGCCAGCAGCCAGGGACTAGCGGGGGGGCCTACGCAGTATTTT

clone size: NA
J gene: TRBJ1-4
CDR3 length: 16
V gene: TRBV3-1/TRBV3-2
D gene: TRBD1
CDR3 protein: CASSRGQVATNEKLFF
CDR3 DNA: TGTGCCAGCAGCCGCGGACAGGTTGCAACTAATGAAAAACTGTTTTTT

clone size: NA
J gene: TRBJ1-4
CDR3 length: 14
V gene: TRBV19
D gene: NA
CDR3 protein: CASSRRGLNEKLFF
CDR3 DNA: TGTGCCAGTAGTAGGAGGGGCCTCAATGAAAAACTGTTTTTT

clone size: NA
J gene: TRBJ1-4
CDR3 length: 16
V gene: TRBV5-1
D gene: TRBD1
CDR3 protein: CASSSGPAGGEEKLFF
CDR3 DNA: TGCGCCAGCAGCTCGGGACCGGCAGGGGGCGAGGAAAAACTGTTTTTT

clone size: NA
J gene: TRBJ1-2
CDR3 length: 13
V gene: TRBV5-4
D gene: NA
CDR3 protein: CASSSTALYGYTF
CDR3 DNA: TGTGCCAGCAGCTCAACAGCTCTCTATGGCTACACCTTC

clone size: NA
J gene: TRBJ2-3
CDR3 length: 20
V gene: TRBV30
D gene: NA
CDR3 protein: CAWSAPLGWGQPGVPDTQYF
CDR3 DNA: TGTGCCTGGAGTGCACCACTGGGGTGGGGGCAGCCGGGTGTTCCAGATACGCAGTATTTT

clone size: NA
J gene: TRBJ2-5
CDR3 length: 20
V gene: TRBV19
D gene: TRBD2
CDR3 protein: CASSIARRGGGAIRQETQYF
CDR3 DNA: TGTGCCAGTAGTATAGCCCGTAGGGGCGGGGGGGCCATCCGCCAAGAGACCCAGTACTTC

clone size: NA
J gene: TRBJ2-3
CDR3 length: 11
V gene: TRBV24-1
D gene: TRBD2
CDR3 protein: CAPTWGGTQYF
CDR3 DNA: TGTGCCCCGACCTGGGGGGGTACGCAGTATTTT

clone size: NA
J gene: TRBJ2-1
CDR3 length: 15
V gene: TRBV4-1
D gene: NA
CDR3 protein: CASSLTASFFNEQFF
CDR3 DNA: TGCGCCAGCAGCCTGACAGCGTCCTTCTTCAATGAGCAGTTCTTC

clone size: NA
J gene: TRBJ1-4
CDR3 length: 18
V gene: TRBV4-1
D gene: NA
CDR3 protein: CASSQDPGASAANEKLFF
CDR3 DNA: TGCGCCAGCAGCCAAGACCCAGGGGCAAGTGCCGCTAATGAAAAACTGTTTTTT

clone size: NA
J gene: TRBJ2-7
CDR3 length: 17
V gene: TRBV3-1/TRBV3-2
D gene: TRBD1
CDR3 protein: CASSQGLSGTVSYEQYF
CDR3 DNA: TGTGCCAGCAGCCAAGGACTTTCCGGGACAGTCTCCTACGAGCAGTACTTC

clone size: NA
J gene: TRBJ1-2
CDR3 length: 15
V gene: TRBV15
D gene: NA
CDR3 protein: CATSSRAGALYGYTF
CDR3 DNA: TGTGCCACCAGCAGCCGTGCGGGGGCCCTCTATGGCTACACCTTC

clone size: NA
J gene: TRBJ1-3
CDR3 length: 14
V gene: TRBV9
D gene: NA
CDR3 protein: CASSRDYSGNTIYF
CDR3 DNA: TGTGCCAGCAGCCGGGACTACTCTGGAAACACCATATATTTT

clone size: NA
J gene: TRBJ1-1
CDR3 length: 12
V gene: TRBV28
D gene: NA
CDR3 protein: CASRISPTEAFF
CDR3 DNA: TGTGCCAGCAGGATCAGTCCCACTGAAGCTTTCTTT

clone size: few
J gene: TRBJ2-3
CDR3 length: 14
V gene: TRBV4-1
D gene: NA
CDR3 protein: CASSQGTNTDTQYF
CDR3 DNA: TGCGCCAGCAGCCAAGGGACTAACACAGATACGCAGTATTTT

clone size: once
J gene: TRBJ1-1
CDR3 length: 15
V gene: TRBV11-3
D gene: TRBD1
CDR3 protein: CASSSAGTENTEAFF
CDR3 DNA: TGTGCCAGCAGCTCAGCCGGGACAGAGAACACTGAAGCTTTCTTT

clone size: NA
J gene: TRBJ2-7
CDR3 length: 11
V gene: TRBV3-1/TRBV3-2
D gene: NA
CDR3 protein: CASSLEYEQYF
CDR3 DNA: TGTGCCAGCAGTCTAGAGTACGAGCAGTACTTC

clone size: NA
J gene: TRBJ1-2
CDR3 length: 14
V gene: TRBV5-1
D gene: NA
CDR3 protein: CASNVGDRNYGYTF
CDR3 DNA: TGCGCCAGCAACGTGGGAGACCGCAACTATGGCTACACCTTC

clone size: NA
J gene: TRBJ2-4
CDR3 length: 15
V gene: TRBV5-6
D gene: NA
CDR3 protein: CASSLSGIAENIQYF
CDR3 DNA: TGTGCCAGCAGCTTGTCGGGAATAGCGGAAAACATTCAGTACTTC